The subject of this entry is one T cell receptor (beta chain). This specimen belongs to a study of T cell responses to AZD1222 COVID-19 vaccine. The table came from immunoSEQ multiplex PCR; TCRdb's copy has only in-frame clones and leaves some out. The sample records 180,000 or so clones, approximately 95% being singletons. In germline, CDR1 is SGHRS, CDR2 YFSETQ. V shed 0 bases and J 0 bases; nucleotides not matched to a gene: 2. This CDR3 contains 16 residues. This chain joins TRBV5-1 and TRBJ1-4, with 7 bases aligning to TRBD1. Sequenced here: peripheral blood, sampled 28 days after the second dose of the MenACWY control vaccine. This receptor was identified in an adult who received the MenACWY meningococcal vaccine as a control. The DNA of the CDR3 is TGCGCCAGCAGCTTGGGACAGGGAACAACTAATGAAAAACTGTTTTTT. This translates into CASSLGQGTTNEKLFF.